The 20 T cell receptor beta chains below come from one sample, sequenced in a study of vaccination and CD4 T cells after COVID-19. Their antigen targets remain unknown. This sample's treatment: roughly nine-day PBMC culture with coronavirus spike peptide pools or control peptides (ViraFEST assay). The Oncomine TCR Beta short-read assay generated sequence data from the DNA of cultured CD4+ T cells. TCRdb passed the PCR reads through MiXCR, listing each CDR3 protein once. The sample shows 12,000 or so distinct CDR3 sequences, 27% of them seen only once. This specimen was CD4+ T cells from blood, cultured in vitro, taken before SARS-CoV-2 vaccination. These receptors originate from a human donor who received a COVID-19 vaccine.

For the CDR3, the DNA is TGTGCCAGCAGCTTATCCAGGGGAGGCTCACCCCTCCACTTT. It translates to CASSLSRGGSPLHF. The chain uses TRBV7-2 and TRBJ1-6; D possibly corresponds to TRBD1 (6 bases). Trimming took off 2 bases at V and 10 bases at J, with 12 bases between the two ends. This CDR3 spans 14 amino acids. Germline loops: CDR1 SGHTA, CDR2 FQGNSA.

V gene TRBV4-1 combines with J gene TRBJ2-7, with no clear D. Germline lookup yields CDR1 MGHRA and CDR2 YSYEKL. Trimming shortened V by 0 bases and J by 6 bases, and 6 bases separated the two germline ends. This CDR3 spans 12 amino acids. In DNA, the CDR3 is TGCGCCAGCAGCCAAGAGGTGGGCGAGCAGTACTTC. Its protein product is CASSQEVGEQYF.

The CDR3: CSARRTSGGSSYNEQFF. CDR3 DNA sequence: TGCAGTGCTAGACGGACTAGCGGGGGGAGCTCCTACAATGAGCAGTTCTTC. The genes are TRBV20-1 and TRBJ2-1; 14 nucleotides line up with TRBD2. This CDR3 is built from 17 residues. V lost 2 bases to trimming and J lost 0 bases; unmatched junction nucleotides: 3. The germline V gene encodes CDR1 DFQATT and CDR2 SNEGSKA (reference sequence).

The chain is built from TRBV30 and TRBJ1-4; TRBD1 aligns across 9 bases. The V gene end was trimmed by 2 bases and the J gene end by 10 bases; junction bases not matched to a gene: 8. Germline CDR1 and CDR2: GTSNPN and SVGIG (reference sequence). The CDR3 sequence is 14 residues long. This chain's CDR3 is CAWSPSRDRVKLFF. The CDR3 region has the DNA TGTGCCTGGAGTCCGAGTAGGGACAGGGTAAAACTGTTTTTT.

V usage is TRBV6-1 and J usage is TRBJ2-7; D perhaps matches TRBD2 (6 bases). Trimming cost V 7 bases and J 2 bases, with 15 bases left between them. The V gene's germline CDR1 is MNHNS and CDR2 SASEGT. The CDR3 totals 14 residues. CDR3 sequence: CASTSRGQPYEQYF. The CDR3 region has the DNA TGTGCCAGCACCTCGCGGGGCCAACCCTACGAGCAGTACTTC.

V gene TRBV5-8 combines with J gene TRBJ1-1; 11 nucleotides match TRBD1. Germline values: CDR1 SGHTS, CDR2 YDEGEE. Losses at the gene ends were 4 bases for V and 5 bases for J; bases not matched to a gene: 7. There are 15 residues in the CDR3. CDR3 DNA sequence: TGTGCCAGCAGCCTAAGGACAGGGGGCGGGACTGAAGCTTTCTTT. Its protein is CASSLRTGGGTEAFF.

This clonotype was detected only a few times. The CDR3: CASSRRLGGASSYNEQFF. CDR3 DNA: TGTGCCAGCAGCCGACGATTGGGGGGGGCGAGCTCCTACAATGAGCAGTTCTTC. This chain connects TRBV6-1 to TRBJ2-1; the D gene is possibly TRBD2 (7 bases). Trimming cost V 6 bases and J 0 bases, with 21 bases left between them. CDR1 and CDR2 from the germline V gene are MNHNS and SASEGT. This CDR3 region has 18 residues.

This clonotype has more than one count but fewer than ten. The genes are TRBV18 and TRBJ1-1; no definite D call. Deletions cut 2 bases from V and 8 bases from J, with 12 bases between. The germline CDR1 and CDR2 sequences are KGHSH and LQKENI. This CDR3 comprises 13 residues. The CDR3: CASSPIVVEEAFF. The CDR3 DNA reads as TGTGCCAGCTCACCAATCGTCGTGGAGGAAGCTTTCTTT.

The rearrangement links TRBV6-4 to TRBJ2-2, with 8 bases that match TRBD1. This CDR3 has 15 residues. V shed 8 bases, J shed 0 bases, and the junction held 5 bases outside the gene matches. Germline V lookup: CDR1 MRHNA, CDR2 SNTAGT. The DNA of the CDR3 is TGTGCCAGCGGGGACAGGCGCACGAACACCGGGGAGCTGTTTTTT. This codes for CASGDRRTNTGELFF.

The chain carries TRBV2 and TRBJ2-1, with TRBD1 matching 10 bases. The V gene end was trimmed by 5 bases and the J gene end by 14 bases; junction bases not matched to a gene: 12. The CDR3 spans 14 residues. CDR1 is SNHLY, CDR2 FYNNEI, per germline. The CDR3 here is CASSPGQGPQREFF. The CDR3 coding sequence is TGTGCCAGCAGTCCGGGACAGGGGCCGCAGAGGGAGTTCTTC. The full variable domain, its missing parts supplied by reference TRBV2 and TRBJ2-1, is EPEVTQTPSHQVTQMGQEVILRCVPISNHLYFYWYRQILGQKVEFLVSFYNNEISEKSEIFDDQFSVERPDGSNFTLKIRSTKLEDSAMYFCASSPGQGPQREFFGPGTRLTVL.

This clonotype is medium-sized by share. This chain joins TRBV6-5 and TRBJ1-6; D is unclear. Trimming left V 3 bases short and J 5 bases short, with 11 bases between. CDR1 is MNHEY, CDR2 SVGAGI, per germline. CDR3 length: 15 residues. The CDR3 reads CASSYRTADNSPLHF. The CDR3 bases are TGTGCCAGCAGTTATCGGACGGCTGATAATTCACCCCTCCACTTT.

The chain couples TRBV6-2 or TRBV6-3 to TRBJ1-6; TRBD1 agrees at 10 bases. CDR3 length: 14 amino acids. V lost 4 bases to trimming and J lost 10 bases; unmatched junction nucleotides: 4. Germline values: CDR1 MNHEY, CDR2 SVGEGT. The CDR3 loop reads CASSSGTGASPLHF. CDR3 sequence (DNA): TGTGCCAGCAGTTCCGGGACAGGGGCATCACCCCTCCACTTT.

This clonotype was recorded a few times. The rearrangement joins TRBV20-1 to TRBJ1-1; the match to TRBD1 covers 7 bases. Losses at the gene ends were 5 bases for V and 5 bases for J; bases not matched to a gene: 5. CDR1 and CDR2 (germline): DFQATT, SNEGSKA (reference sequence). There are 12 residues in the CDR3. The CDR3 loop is CSAQFRGTEAFF. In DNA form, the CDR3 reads TGCAGTGCTCAATTCAGGGGGACTGAAGCTTTCTTT.

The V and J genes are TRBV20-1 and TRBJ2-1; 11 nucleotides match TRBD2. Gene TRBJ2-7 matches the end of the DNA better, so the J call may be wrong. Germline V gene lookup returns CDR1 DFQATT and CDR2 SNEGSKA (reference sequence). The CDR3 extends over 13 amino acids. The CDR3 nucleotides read TGCAGTGCTAGTAGCGGGGGGGATTACGAGCAGTACTTC. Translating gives CSASSGGDYEQYF.

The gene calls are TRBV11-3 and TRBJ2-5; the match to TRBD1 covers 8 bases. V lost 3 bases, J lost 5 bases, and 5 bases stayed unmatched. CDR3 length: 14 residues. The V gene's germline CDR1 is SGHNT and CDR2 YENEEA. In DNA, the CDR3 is TGTGCCAGCAGCTTGGACAGGGATCGGGAGACCCAGTACTTC. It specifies CASSLDRDRETQYF.

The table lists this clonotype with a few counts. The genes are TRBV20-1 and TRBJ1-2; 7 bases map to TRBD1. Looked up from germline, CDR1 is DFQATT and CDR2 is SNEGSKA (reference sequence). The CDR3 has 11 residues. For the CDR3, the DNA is TGCAGGACCGACAGGGTTGACGGCTACACCTTC. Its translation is CRTDRVDGYTF.

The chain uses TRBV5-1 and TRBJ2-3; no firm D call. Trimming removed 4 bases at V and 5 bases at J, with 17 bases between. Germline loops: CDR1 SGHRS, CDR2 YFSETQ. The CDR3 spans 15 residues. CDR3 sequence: CASSMVGRLGDTQYF. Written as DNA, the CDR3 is TGCGCCAGCAGCATGGTGGGTCGGTTAGGAGATACGCAGTATTTT. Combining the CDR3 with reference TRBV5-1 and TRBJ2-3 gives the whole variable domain KAGVTQTPRYLIKTRGQQVTLSCSPISGHRSVSWYQQTPGQGLQFLFEYFSETQRNKGNFPGRFSGRQFSNSRSEMNVSTLELGDSALYLCASSMVGRLGDTQYFGPGTRLTVL.

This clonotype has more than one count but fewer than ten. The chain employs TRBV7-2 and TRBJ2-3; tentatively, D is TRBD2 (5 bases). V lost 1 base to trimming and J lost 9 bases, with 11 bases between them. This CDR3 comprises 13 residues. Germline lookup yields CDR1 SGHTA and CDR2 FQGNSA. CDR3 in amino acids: CASSLGVLETQYF. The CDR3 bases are TGTGCCAGCAGCTTAGGGGTACTAGAAACGCAGTATTTT.

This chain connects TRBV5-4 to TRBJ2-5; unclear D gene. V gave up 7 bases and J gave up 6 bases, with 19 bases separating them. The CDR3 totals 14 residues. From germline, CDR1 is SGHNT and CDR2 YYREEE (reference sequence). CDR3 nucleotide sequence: TGTGCCAGCGATCCGGACCCGGATCGTCAGACCCAGTACTTC. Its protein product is CASDPDPDRQTQYF.

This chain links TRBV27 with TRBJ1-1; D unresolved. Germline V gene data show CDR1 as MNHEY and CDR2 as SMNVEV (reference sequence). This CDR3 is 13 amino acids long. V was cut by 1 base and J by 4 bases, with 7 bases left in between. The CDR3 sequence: CASSLLLGTEAFF. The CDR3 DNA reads TGTGCCAGCAGTTTATTGCTGGGCACTGAAGCTTTCTTT.